Included here is one T cell receptor (beta chain) sequence, with context. Original processing notes: Estimates of nucleated cell counts were drawn from the amplification of reference gene primers. This table comes from immunoSEQ multiplex PCR, and its TCRdb copy is limited to in-frame clones, with some not included. That table gives V, J and clone size, and the DNA gave D and trimming. The data show 150,000 to 180,000 clones, with over 60% seen just once and 1.5% to 2% held by the top ten. The data belong to a study of blood T cell repertoires in COVID-19. Overall study context: Both acute and convalescent COVID-19 samples were obtained from the United States, Italy and Spain. T cells, B-cell-depleted T cells, or PBMCs supplied cDNA or gDNA.

Germline CDR1 reads SGHDN; CDR2 reads FVKESK. The CDR3 loop spans 16 amino acids. Deletions cut 1 base from V and 4 bases from J, with 16 bases between. The sample taken for sequencing was peripheral blood. This chain joins TRBV14 and TRBJ1-2, with D uncertain. This TCR was recovered from an older man with acute or convalescent COVID-19. CDR3 region: CASSQGSGQAGYGYTF. The CDR3 DNA is TGTGCCAGCAGCCAAGGGTCTGGGCAGGCAGGCTATGGCTACACCTTC.